These 23 T cell receptor beta chains share one sample of origin, sequenced in a study of vaccination effects on CD4 cells after COVID-19. The antigens for these receptors are not known. Ahead of sequencing, the ViraFEST assay grew antigen-specific CD4+ T cells using viral peptide pools. The authors isolated CD4+ T cells after approximately 9 days of culture. The individual was infected with SARS-CoV-2 between March and December 2020, as confirmed by PCR. The protocol was immunoSEQ multiplex PCR, while the TCRdb copy is restricted to in-frame clones and leaves out a portion. Of about 26,000 clones in the sample, more than 75% are singletons; the top ten hold roughly a sixth. The specimen comprised CD4+ T cells from PBMCs cultured with HCoV-NL63 spike peptides, sampled before COVID-19 vaccination. These receptors were collected from a human donor who had a prior SARS-CoV-2 infection.

The J gene is TRBJ1-6, the V gene TRBV27; the D gene is possibly TRBD1 (5 bases). V was cut by 6 bases and J by 4 bases, with 19 bases left in between. This CDR3 is 17 amino acids long. CDR1 is MNHEY and CDR2 is SMNVEV in the germline V gene (reference sequence). The CDR3 loop is CASSPASQVLYNSPLHF. The CDR3 DNA reads TGTGCCAGCAGCCCCGCTTCACAGGTGTTGTATAATTCACCCCTCCACTTT.

The chain is built from TRBV19 and TRBJ1-4; D possibly corresponds to TRBD1 (5 bases). Trimming cost V 1 base and J 0 bases, with 15 bases left between them. The V gene's germline CDR1 is LNHDA and CDR2 SQIVND (reference sequence). The CDR3 has 18 residues. The CDR3 loop is CASSIVYGGSPTNEKLFF. The CDR3 DNA reads TGTGCCAGTAGTATAGTGTATGGGGGATCTCCAACTAATGAAAAACTGTTTTTT.

J is TRBJ1-3 and V is TRBV15; a possible D gene is TRBD1 (6 bases). This CDR3 region has 13 residues. V lost 6 bases and J 4 bases, leaving 10 bases between the germline ends. Germline CDR1 LNHNV, CDR2 YYDKDF (reference sequence). The CDR3 sequence: CATSQDRGNTIYF. As DNA, the CDR3 is TGTGCCACCAGTCAGGACAGAGGAAACACCATATATTTT.

The chain recombines TRBV7-2 with TRBJ1-3, with D maybe TRBD1 (6 bases). The V gene's germline CDR1 is SGHTA and CDR2 FQGNSA. The CDR3 covers 16 residues. With 5 bases removed from V and 2 bases from J, the gap between germline ends came to 16 bases. The CDR3 region is CASSATFGQPGNTIYF. The CDR3 DNA is TGTGCCAGCAGCGCCACCTTTGGACAGCCTGGAAACACCATATATTTT. The full variable domain, completed using reference TRBV7-2 and TRBJ1-3, is GAGVSQSPSNKVTEKGKDVELRCDPISGHTALYWYRQSLGQGLEFLIYFQGNSAPDKSGLPSDRFSAERTGGSVSTLTIQRTQQEDSAVYLCASSATFGQPGNTIYFGEGSWLTVV.

The chain carries TRBV9 and TRBJ1-6; D unresolved. This CDR3 spans 14 amino acids. Trimming left V 1 base short and J 2 bases short, with 4 bases between. Germline V gene sequence: CDR1 SGDLS, CDR2 YYNGEE. CDR3 in amino acids: CASSVSPYNSPLHF. The CDR3 DNA reads as TGTGCCAGCAGCGTATCCCCCTATAATTCACCCCTCCACTTT.

V is TRBV30 and J is TRBJ1-2; no clear D. Trimming removed 3 bases at V and 4 bases at J, with 15 bases between. The CDR3 has 14 amino acids. Per germline, CDR1 GTSNPN and CDR2 SVGIG (reference sequence). CDR3 region: CAWRRVRLPYGYTF. The CDR3 DNA reads TGTGCCTGGAGACGAGTGAGACTACCCTATGGCTACACCTTC. The variable domain in full, completed from reference TRBV30 and TRBJ1-2, reads SQTIHQWPATLVQPVGSPLSLECTVEGTSNPNLYWYRQAAGRGLQLLFYSVGIGQISSEVPQNLSASRPQDRQFILSSKKLLLSDSGFYLCAWRRVRLPYGYTFGSGTRLTVV.

The chain has TRBV6-2 or TRBV6-3 and TRBJ2-3; the match to TRBD2 covers 10 bases. Germline V gives CDR1 MNHEY, CDR2 SVGEGT. The V and J ends lost 2 bases and 4 bases, in that order; junction bases with no gene match: 6. The CDR3 is made up of 16 amino acids. The DNA of the CDR3 is TGTGCCAGCAGTTACCCTAGCGGGAGTGGGGCAGATACGCAGTATTTT. This sequence encodes CASSYPSGSGADTQYF.

The V and J genes are TRBV18 and TRBJ2-5; unclear D gene. Germline CDR1 KGHSH, CDR2 LQKENI. The CDR3 is 12 amino acids. V was clipped by 2 bases and J by 3 bases, with 4 bases between them. The CDR3, as DNA: TGTGCCAGCTCACCAACAGAAGAGACCCAGTACTTC. Translation gives CASSPTEETQYF.

The chain links TRBV28 to TRBJ2-6; D perhaps matches TRBD1 (5 bases). CDR1 and CDR2 (germline): MDHEN, SYDVKM. The germline V and J ends were trimmed by 3 bases and 1 base, with 7 bases remaining between them. This CDR3 region has 15 residues. CDR3 nucleotides: TGTGCCAGCAGTTTCCCAGGGTCTGGGGCCAACGTCCTGACTTTC. Protein sequence: CASSFPGSGANVLTF.

The chain links TRBV5-1 to TRBJ2-1; 9 nucleotides align to TRBD1. Trimming took 7 bases from V and 6 from J; bases not matched to a gene: 23. Germline CDR1 is SGHRS and CDR2 is YFSETQ. There are 19 residues in the CDR3. CDR3 in DNA: TGCGCCAGCCTGAACCGGGACAGGGAGCTGCCGAGGCGAACCAATGAGCAGTTCTTC. Translating gives CASLNRDRELPRRTNEQFF.

The genes are TRBV3-1 (or the pseudogene TRBV3-2) and TRBJ2-5; D not certain. Per germline, CDR1 LGHDT and CDR2 YNNKEL (reference sequence). With 4 bases removed from V and 7 bases from J, the gap between germline ends came to 16 bases. This CDR3 comprises 14 residues. The CDR3 region has the DNA TGTGCCAGCAGCCCCCTGGATCCCATGGGGACCCAGTACTTC. This sequence encodes CASSPLDPMGTQYF.

The rearrangement links TRBV15 to TRBJ2-1; maybe TRBD2 (5 bases). This CDR3 has 12 amino acids. CDR1 is LNHNV and CDR2 is YYDKDF in the germline V gene (reference sequence). Trimming removed 11 bases at V and 4 bases at J, with 12 bases between. CDR3 loop: CAVGGRYNEQFF. CDR3 nucleotide sequence: TGTGCCGTTGGAGGACGTTACAATGAGCAGTTCTTC.

The chain links TRBV6-5 to TRBJ1-5; a possible D gene is TRBD1 (5 bases). Germline values: CDR1 MNHEY, CDR2 SVGAGI. The CDR3 runs to 14 residues. With 0 bases removed from V and 5 bases from J, the gap between germline ends came to 8 bases. CDR3 sequence: CASSYSGGDQPQHF. The DNA of the CDR3 is TGTGCCAGCAGTTACTCGGGGGGGGATCAGCCCCAGCATTTT.

The rearrangement links TRBV3-1 (or the pseudogene TRBV3-2) to TRBJ2-7, with D possibly matching TRBD2 (6 bases). The length of the CDR3 is 14 residues. Germline lookup yields CDR1 LGHDT and CDR2 YNNKEL (reference sequence). The ends were cut back, 8 bases at V and 1 base at J, with 15 bases in the middle. The CDR3 spells CASGGDLSSYEQYF. The CDR3 DNA reads TGTGCCAGCGGCGGGGACCTTTCTTCCTACGAGCAGTACTTC.

The chain joins TRBV7-2 to TRBJ2-7, with TRBD2 as a possible D gene (6 bases). Germline CDR1 and CDR2: SGHTA and FQGNSA. CDR3 length: 13 amino acids. V was cut by 4 bases and J by 7 bases, with 14 bases left in between. CDR3 bases: TGTGCCAGCAGCTCCCGCCCTGGGGGGGAGCAGTACTTC. This encodes CASSSRPGGEQYF.

The chain carries TRBV14 and TRBJ2-1; 9 bases align to TRBD2. Germline trimming cut 2 bases from V and 2 bases from J; bases unmatched to any gene: 7. From germline, CDR1 is SGHDN and CDR2 FVKESK. This CDR3 has 17 residues. The CDR3 DNA sequence: TGTGCCAGCAGCCAACGCCCGGGACTAGCACCCTACAATGAGCAGTTCTTC. Amino acids: CASSQRPGLAPYNEQFF.

The rearrangement links TRBV18 to TRBJ2-2, with TRBD1 identical over 8 bases. The CDR3 is 17 residues long. Germline V gives CDR1 KGHSH, CDR2 LQKENI. Unmatched junction bases numbered 13, after V lost 6 bases and J lost 4 bases. CDR3 in DNA: TGTGCCAGCTCCGGTCTATCGGGGACAGGAGGCACCGGGGAGCTGTTTTTT. Translation gives CASSGLSGTGGTGELFF.

V usage is TRBV25-1 and J usage is TRBJ2-7; D assignment may be TRBD1 or TRBD2 (7 bases each). The V end was cut by 5 bases, the J end by 5 bases, with 16 bases between. The germline V gene encodes CDR1 MGHDK and CDR2 SYGVNS. The CDR3 runs 14 residues. The CDR3 coding sequence is TGTGCCAGCAGTCCGCTGGGAGGGGGCGACGAGCAGTACTTC. Its translation: CASSPLGGGDEQYF.

This clone occurred once. The chain combines TRBV7-2 with TRBJ1-5, with unresolved D. Deletions cut 3 bases from V and 7 bases from J, with 7 bases between. This CDR3 comprises 12 residues. CDR1 and CDR2 (germline): SGHTA, FQGNSA. CDR3: CASSFSLQPQHF. CDR3 coding DNA: TGTGCCAGCAGCTTTAGTCTCCAGCCCCAGCATTTT.

This chain connects TRBV19 to TRBJ1-5, with 7 bases identical to TRBD1. J was trimmed by 6 bases and V by 6 bases; bases with no gene match: 8. The CDR3 has 14 amino acids. CDR1 is LNHDA and CDR2 is SQIVND in the germline V gene (reference sequence). CDR3 residues: CASSPGTVGQPQHF. DNA of the CDR3: TGTGCCAGTAGCCCCGGGACAGTGGGTCAGCCCCAGCATTTT.

This clone has just one count. The rearrangement links TRBV5-1 to TRBJ2-1, with TRBD1 matching 7 bases. This CDR3 is 17 amino acids long. The V segment lost 0 bases and the J segment 2 bases; nucleotides outside the gene matches: 8. From germline, CDR1 is SGHRS and CDR2 YFSETQ. The CDR3 loop is CASSLVVGTETYNEQFF. The CDR3 nucleotides are TGCGCCAGCAGCTTGGTCGTCGGGACAGAGACCTACAATGAGCAGTTCTTC.

The gene calls are TRBV29-1 and TRBJ2-5, with D maybe TRBD1 (7 bases). Germline CDR1 reads SQVTM; CDR2 reads ANQGSEA. Trimming left V 7 bases short and J 5 bases short, with 17 bases between. The length of the CDR3 is 13 residues. The CDR3 sequence: CSASQGGMETQYF. The CDR3 region has the DNA TGCAGCGCCAGTCAGGGGGGCATGGAGACCCAGTACTTC.

This chain joins TRBV28 and TRBJ2-1, with D tentatively TRBD1 or TRBD2 (5 bases each). V lost 2 bases, J lost 9 bases, and 17 bases lay in between. The CDR3 runs 15 residues. CDR1 is MDHEN and CDR2 is SYDVKM in the germline V gene. The DNA for the CDR3 is TGTGCCAGCAGTTTAGGGGGTACGGCCTCTGGTGAGCAGTTCTTC. Encoded protein: CASSLGGTASGEQFF.